The entry that follows covers one TCR beta chain sequence. These data originate in a study of shared clonotypes between healthy human individuals. Sequencing was performed with immunoSEQ multiplex PCR; in TCRdb, only in-frame clones are kept and a portion is missing. The data hold about 2.1 million clones, with under 95% observed a single time. The naive CD8 population came from CD45RO-negative cells selected for CCR7, without terminally differentiated effector memory CD45RA+ cells. Input material: naive CD8+ T cells from PBMCs. The sequence derives from a man between 18 and 35 years old in good health. Some clones in this sample may be carry-over from other donors' samples.

The CDR3 region has the DNA TGTGCCAGCAGCCGTTTACCGGGACAGGGGGTCGCAGATACGCAGTATTTT. Translating gives CASSRLPGQGVADTQYF. The chain has TRBV7-2 and TRBJ2-3; 11 nucleotides agree with TRBD1. J was trimmed by 4 bases and V by 5 bases; bases with no gene match: 11. From germline, CDR1 is SGHTA and CDR2 FQGNSA. The CDR3 loop spans 17 amino acids.